A selection of T cell receptor beta chains follows, all from one sample in a study of blood T cell repertoires in COVID-19. Using immunoSEQ multiplex PCR, the repertoire was profiled, and TCRdb retains in-frame clones only, with some absent. The sample includes over 200,000 clones, over 75% of them seen just once. Sequencing was performed on peripheral blood. The receptors derive from a man aged 40-49 years with active or convalescent COVID-19. Each CDR3 is given with its conserved first and last residue. Each record gives: D gene, CDR3 length, V gene, J gene, clone size, CDR3 DNA, CDR3 protein. D genes are given only for firm matches. Clone sizes are given selectively: once, few, many, or a class where the clone is expanded.

TRBD2	15	TRBV3-1/TRBV3-2	TRBJ2-1	-	TGTGCCAGCAGCCAAGTAGCGGGCCTGTCGAATGAGCAGTTCTTC	CASSQVAGLSNEQFF
-	12	TRBV24-1	TRBJ2-1	-	TGTGCCACCAGTGATTATGAGGGGGACCAGTTCTTC	CATSDYEGDQFF
-	15	TRBV19	TRBJ2-2	-	TGTGCCAGTTCTTGGGCTAGCAGTTCCACCGGGGAGCTGTTTTTT	CASSWASSSTGELFF
-	15	TRBV19	TRBJ2-7	-	TGTGCCAGTAGTGTACCCTCAGGTCAGACCTACGAGCAGTACTTC	CASSVPSGQTYEQYF
-	15	TRBV27	TRBJ2-7	-	TGTGCCAGCAGCTATCAACAGGGGAGGAGGAACGAGCAGTACTTC	CASSYQQGRRNEQYF
TRBD2	19	TRBV4-1	TRBJ2-7	-	TGCGCCAGCAGCCAAGTTCACCCTAGCGGGAGGGCCGGGTCCTACGAGCAGTACTTC	CASSQVHPSGRAGSYEQYF
-	11	TRBV11-2	TRBJ2-5	-	TGTGCCAGCAGCCTCCTGGAGACCCAGTACTTC	CASSLLETQYF
-	18	TRBV6-1	TRBJ1-1	-	TGTGCCAGCAGTGAAGCGCTCCGCCAGGGGACCATGAACACTGAAGCTTTCTTT	CASSEALRQGTMNTEAFF
-	15	TRBV5-1	TRBJ2-7	once	TGCGCCAGCAGGAGGGACCCAGGGGACTACTACGAGCAGTACTTC	CASRRDPGDYYEQYF
-	14	TRBV2	TRBJ1-6	-	TGTGCCAGCAGTGAAGGTGTCTTTAATTCACCCCTCCACTTT	CASSEGVFNSPLHF
-	15	TRBV6-5	TRBJ2-5	-	TGTGCCAGCACCGTGGGGCTTATACTACAAGAGACCCAGTACTTC	CASTVGLILQETQYF
-	14	TRBV2	TRBJ1-5	-	TGTGCCAGCACCTCCGACATCAGCAATCAGCCCCAGCATTTT	CASTSDISNQPQHF
-	15	TRBV6-5	TRBJ2-2	-	TGTGCCAGCAGACAAGACAGGTCGAACACCGGGGAGCTGTTTTTT	CASRQDRSNTGELFF
-	14	TRBV5-1	TRBJ2-7	once	TGCGCCAGCAGCCGACGGGACACTTCCTACGAGCAGTACTTC	CASSRRDTSYEQYF
-	13	TRBV5-6	TRBJ1-5	once	TGTGCCAGCAGCCGGGGGGACCATCAGCCCCAGCATTTT	CASSRGDHQPQHF
-	19	TRBV19	TRBJ1-1	-	TGTGCCAGTAGTATCTTGTATTCTGCGGCTGGGGGCCCTGGAACTGAAGCTTTCTTT	CASSILYSAAGGPGTEAFF
-	12	TRBV24-1	TRBJ1-2	-	TGTGCGAACGGGCAGGGGCGTTATGGCTACACCTTC	CANGQGRYGYTF